Sequencing of this T cell receptor (beta chain) was carried out in a study of blood T cell repertoires in COVID-19. Across the study: COVID-19 samples, acute and convalescent, were from the United States, Italy and Spain.

Cohorts were assigned according to the clinical history that participants reported. Recovered status in Cohort 3 required two negative PCRs, clearance, or symptom resolution. Only in-frame clones appear in the TCRdb table, and some are missing; sequencing was by immunoSEQ multiplex PCR. The sample records more than 200,000 clones, roughly 89% being singletons. The ends lost 4 bases at V and 2 bases at J; junction bases unmatched: 4. CDR1 and CDR2 (germline): SQVTM, ANQGSEA. The length of the CDR3 is 14 residues. This sequence was found in a woman in her 30s who had recovered from COVID-19. The rearrangement joins TRBV29-1 to TRBJ2-3; TRBD1 matches 9 bases. The sequencing sample was made of PBMCs or T cells enriched from blood (not recorded which). This chain's CDR3 is CSVGTGGPTDTQYF. Here the CDR3 DNA reads TGCAGCGTTGGCACAGGGGGCCCCACAGATACGCAGTATTTT.